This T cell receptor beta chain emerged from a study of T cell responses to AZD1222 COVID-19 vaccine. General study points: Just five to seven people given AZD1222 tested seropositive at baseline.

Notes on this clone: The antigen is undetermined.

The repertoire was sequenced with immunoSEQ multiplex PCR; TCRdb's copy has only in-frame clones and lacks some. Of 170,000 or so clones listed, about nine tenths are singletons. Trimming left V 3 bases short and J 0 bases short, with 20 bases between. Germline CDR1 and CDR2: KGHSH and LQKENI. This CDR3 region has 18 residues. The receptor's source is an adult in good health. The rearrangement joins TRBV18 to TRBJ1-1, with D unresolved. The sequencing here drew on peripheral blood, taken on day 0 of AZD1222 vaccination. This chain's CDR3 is CASSPNMNSPVMNTEAFF. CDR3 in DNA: TGTGCCAGCTCACCCAATATGAATTCTCCCGTTATGAACACTGAAGCTTTCTTT.